Each of the 2 T cell receptor beta chains below was sequenced from the same sample in a study of monozygotic twins with inflammatory bowel disease. TCRdb reanalyzed the 5' RACE reads and collapses them to one entry per CDR3 protein, without DNA. There are under 200,000 distinct CDR3 sequences in the sample, with 2.8% held by the top ten. The sample was blood. Receptors originate from a human donor with ulcerative colitis or Crohn's disease, or a healthy co-twin of an affected twin (not recorded which).

V gene TRBV7-3 combines with J gene TRBJ2-1; lacking DNA, the TRBD1 call made by TCRdb goes unchecked. Germline CDR1 is SGHTA and CDR2 is FQGTGA. CDR3 length equals 14 residues. CDR3 region: CASSTGISYNEQFF.

The chain has TRBV4-1 and TRBJ1-2; without DNA, the TCRdb call of TRBD1 cannot be checked. CDR1 is MGHRA, CDR2 YSYEKL, per germline. This CDR3 is 16 amino acids long. CDR3 in amino acids: CASSQPDRVRSYGYTF.